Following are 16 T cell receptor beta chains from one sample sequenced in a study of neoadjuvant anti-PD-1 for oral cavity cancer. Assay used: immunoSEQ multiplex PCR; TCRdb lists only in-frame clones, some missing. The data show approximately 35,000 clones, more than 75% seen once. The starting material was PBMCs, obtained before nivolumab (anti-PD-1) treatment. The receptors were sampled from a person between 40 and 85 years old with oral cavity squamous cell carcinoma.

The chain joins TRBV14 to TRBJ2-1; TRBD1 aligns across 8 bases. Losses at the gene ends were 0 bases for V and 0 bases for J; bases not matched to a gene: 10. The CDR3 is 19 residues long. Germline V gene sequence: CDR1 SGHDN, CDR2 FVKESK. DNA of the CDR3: TGTGCCAGCAGCCAAGAAGGGGACAGGTCCTGGAGCTCCTACAATGAGCAGTTCTTC. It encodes CASSQEGDRSWSSYNEQFF.

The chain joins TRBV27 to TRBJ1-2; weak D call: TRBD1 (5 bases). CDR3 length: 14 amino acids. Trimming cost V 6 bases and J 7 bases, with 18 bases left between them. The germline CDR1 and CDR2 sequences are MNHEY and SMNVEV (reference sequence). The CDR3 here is CASRPVSAGGGYTF. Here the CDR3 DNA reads TGTGCCAGCAGACCTGTAAGCGCTGGGGGTGGCTACACCTTC.

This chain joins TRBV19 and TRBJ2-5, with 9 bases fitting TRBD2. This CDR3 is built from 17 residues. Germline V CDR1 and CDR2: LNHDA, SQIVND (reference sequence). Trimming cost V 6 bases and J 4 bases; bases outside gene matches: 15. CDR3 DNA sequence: TGTGCCAGTAGCTCACTGAGCGGGGGGTCGGGGGTAGAGACCCAGTACTTC. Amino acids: CASSSLSGGSGVETQYF.

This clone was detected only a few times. The CDR3 DNA sequence: TGCGCCAGCAGCCAGTCAGAGACCTACGAGCAGTACTTC. Translating it yields CASSQSETYEQYF. The J gene is TRBJ2-7, the V gene TRBV4-1; unclear D gene. Germline V gene lookup returns CDR1 MGHRA and CDR2 YSYEKL. The CDR3 runs 13 residues. V gave up 3 bases and J gave up 2 bases, with 8 bases separating them.

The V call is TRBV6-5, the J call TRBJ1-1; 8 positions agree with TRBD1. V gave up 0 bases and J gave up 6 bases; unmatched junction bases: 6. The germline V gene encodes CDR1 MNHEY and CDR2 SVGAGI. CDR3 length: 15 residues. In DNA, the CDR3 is TGTGCCAGCAGTTACTCGGAGTTACAGGGGGCTGAAGCTTTCTTT. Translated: CASSYSELQGAEAFF.

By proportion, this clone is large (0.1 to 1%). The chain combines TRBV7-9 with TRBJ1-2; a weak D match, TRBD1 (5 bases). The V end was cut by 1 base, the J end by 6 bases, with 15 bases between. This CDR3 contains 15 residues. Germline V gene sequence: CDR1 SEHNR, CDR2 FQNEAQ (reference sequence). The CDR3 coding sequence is TGTGCCAGCAGCTTAGATGAGGGGATGCCTCATGGCTACACCTTC. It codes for CASSLDEGMPHGYTF.

This CDR3 reads CASSQTSLGQGADNQPQHF. CDR3 nucleotides: TGCGCCAGCAGCCAAACGTCACTAGGGCAGGGGGCGGACAATCAGCCCCAGCATTTT. V gene TRBV4-1 combines with J gene TRBJ1-5, with 8 bases aligning to TRBD1. Germline CDR1 is MGHRA and CDR2 is YSYEKL. V was clipped by 2 bases and J by 3 bases; unmatched bases: 15. The length of the CDR3 is 19 residues.

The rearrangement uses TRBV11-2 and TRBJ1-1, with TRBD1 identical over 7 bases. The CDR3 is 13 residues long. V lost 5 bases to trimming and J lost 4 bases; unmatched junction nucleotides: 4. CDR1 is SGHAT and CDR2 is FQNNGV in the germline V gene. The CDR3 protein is CASSPDRVTEAFF. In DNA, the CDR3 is TGTGCCAGCAGCCCCGACAGGGTCACTGAAGCTTTCTTT.

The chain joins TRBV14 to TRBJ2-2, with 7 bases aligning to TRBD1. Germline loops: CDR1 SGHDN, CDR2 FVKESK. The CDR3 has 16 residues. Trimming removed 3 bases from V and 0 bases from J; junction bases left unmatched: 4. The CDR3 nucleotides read TGTGCCAGCAGCCACGACAGGGCTACGAACACCGGGGAGCTGTTTTTT. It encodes CASSHDRATNTGELFF.

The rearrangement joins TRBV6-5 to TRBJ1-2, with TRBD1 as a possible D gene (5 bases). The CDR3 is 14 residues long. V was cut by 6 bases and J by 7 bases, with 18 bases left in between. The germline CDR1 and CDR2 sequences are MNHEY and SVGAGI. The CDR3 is CASSPIQGQGGYTF. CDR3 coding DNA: TGTGCCAGCAGCCCCATTCAGGGTCAGGGTGGCTACACCTTC.

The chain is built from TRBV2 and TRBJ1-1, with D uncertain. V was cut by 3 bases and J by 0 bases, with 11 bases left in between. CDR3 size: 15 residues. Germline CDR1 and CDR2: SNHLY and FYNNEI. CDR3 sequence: CASSDGQTLNTEAFF. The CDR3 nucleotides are TGTGCCAGCAGTGATGGGCAGACATTGAACACTGAAGCTTTCTTT.

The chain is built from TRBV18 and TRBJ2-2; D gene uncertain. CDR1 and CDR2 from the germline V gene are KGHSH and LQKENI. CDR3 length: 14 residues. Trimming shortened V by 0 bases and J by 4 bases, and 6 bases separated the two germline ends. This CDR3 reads CASSPPHPTGELFF. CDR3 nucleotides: TGTGCCAGCTCACCACCGCACCCCACCGGGGAGCTGTTTTTT.

CDR3 sequence reads: CASSSYRVLYNEQFF. In DNA form, the CDR3 reads TGTGCCAGCAGCTCTTACAGGGTTCTCTACAATGAGCAGTTCTTC. The chain combines TRBV7-9 with TRBJ2-1; maybe TRBD1 (6 bases). Per germline, CDR1 SEHNR and CDR2 FQNEAQ (reference sequence). The CDR3 totals 15 residues. V was shortened by 4 bases and J by 3 bases, with 13 bases between the two germline ends.

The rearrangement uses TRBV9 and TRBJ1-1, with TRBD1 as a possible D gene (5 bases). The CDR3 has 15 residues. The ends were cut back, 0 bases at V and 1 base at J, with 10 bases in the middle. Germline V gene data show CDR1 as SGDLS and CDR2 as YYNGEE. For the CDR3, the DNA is TGTGCCAGCAGCGTAGTGGGGCTGGAGAACACTGAAGCTTTCTTT. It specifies CASSVVGLENTEAFF. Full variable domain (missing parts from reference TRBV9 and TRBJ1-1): DSGVTQTPKHLITATGQRVTLRCSPRSGDLSVYWYQQSLDQGLQFLIQYYNGEERAKGNILERFSAQQFPDLHSELNLSSLELGDSALYFCASSVVGLENTEAFFGQGTRLTVV.

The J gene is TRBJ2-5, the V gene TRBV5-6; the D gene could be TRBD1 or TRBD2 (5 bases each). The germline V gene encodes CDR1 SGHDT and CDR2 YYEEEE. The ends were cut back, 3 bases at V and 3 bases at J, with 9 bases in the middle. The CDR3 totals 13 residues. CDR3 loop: CASSYGTKETQYF. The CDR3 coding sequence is TGTGCCAGCAGCTATGGGACCAAAGAGACCCAGTACTTC.

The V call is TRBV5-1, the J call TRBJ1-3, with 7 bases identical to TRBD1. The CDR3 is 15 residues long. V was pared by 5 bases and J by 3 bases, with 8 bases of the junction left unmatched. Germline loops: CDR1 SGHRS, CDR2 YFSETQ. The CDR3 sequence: CASRVSRDSGNTIYF. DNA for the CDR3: TGCGCCAGCAGGGTCTCAAGGGACAGTGGAAACACCATATATTTT.